This T cell receptor beta chain was found in a study of technical replicates of blood from several donors. CDR1 is MGHDK and CDR2 is SYGVNS in the germline V gene. Trimming cost V 7 bases and J 0 bases; bases outside gene matches: 7. The CDR3 has 15 amino acids. This table comes from immunoSEQ multiplex PCR, and its TCRdb copy is limited to in-frame clones, with some not included. The data hold 65,000 to 90,000 clones, with around 94% observed a single time. This clonotype originated in a human donor in good health. The V gene is TRBV25-1, the J gene TRBJ2-3; TRBD2 matches 7 bases. What was sequenced was T cells isolated from PBMCs. In DNA, the CDR3 is TGTGCCAGCAAAATCAGCGGGGCAAGCACAGATACGCAGTATTTT. It codes for CASKISGASTDTQYF.